A selection of T cell receptor beta chains follows, all from one sample in a study of control samples from healthy donors and cancer patients. Sequencing was performed with immunoSEQ multiplex PCR; in TCRdb, only in-frame clones are kept and a portion is missing. The sample lists about 120,000 clones, more than 85% seen once, with 7.8% in the top ten. The specimen sequenced was blood. These receptors originate from a woman in her late teens or twenties in good health. Both conserved end residues are part of each CDR3. A D gene is named only where the DNA matches it firmly. Where a row states a size, it is once, few, many or the class of an expanded clone; other rows omit it.

TRBJ2-5 17 NA TRBV2 TRBD2 TGTGCCACCACTAGCGGGGGGGCCATTCAGTACCAAGAGACCCAGTACTTC CATTSGGAIQYQETQYF
TRBJ1-1 14 NA TRBV18 NA TGTGCCAGCTCACCCCTGTCAGGGGAGGCTGAAGCTTTCTTT CASSPLSGEAEAFF
TRBJ2-7 13 NA TRBV27 NA TGTGCCAGCAGTCCCGAAAGGAGCTCGCGGCAGTACTTC CASSPERSSRQYF
TRBJ2-2 15 NA TRBV27 TRBD2 TGTGCCAGCAAAGAGGGAGGGCCAAGGACCGGGGAGCTGTTTTTT CASKEGGPRTGELFF
TRBJ2-1 20 NA TRBV3-1/TRBV3-2 TRBD2 TGTGCCAGCAGCCAAGGATCCCGAGGAGCGGGAAATTCGAACTACAATGAGCAGTTCTTC CASSQGSRGAGNSNYNEQFF
TRBJ1-2 13 NA TRBV12-3/TRBV12-4 NA TGTGCCAGCAATCCGGGGACGGCCTATGGCTACACCTTC CASNPGTAYGYTF
TRBJ2-1 14 NA TRBV7-3 NA TGTGCCAGCAGCCACGGGGGGCCCTACAATGAGCAGTTCTTC CASSHGGPYNEQFF
TRBJ2-1 17 NA TRBV5-4 TRBD2 TGTGCCAGCAGCTCGAATCGCGGACTAGCGGGGGGTAGGGAGCAGTTCTTC CASSSNRGLAGGREQFF
TRBJ2-5 12 few TRBV30 NA TGTGCCTGGAGGGGGGCAGGGAAGACCCAGTACTTC CAWRGAGKTQYF
TRBJ2-7 17 NA TRBV5-1 TRBD2 TGCGCCAGCAGTCCTCGGCTCCAACTAGCGGGAGAGGGGGAGCAGTACTTC CASSPRLQLAGEGEQYF
TRBJ2-3 13 NA TRBV29-1 NA TGCAGCGTTGACGAGGGAAGCACAGATACGCAGTATTTT CSVDEGSTDTQYF
TRBJ1-6 12 NA TRBV10-2 NA TGCGCCAGCAGTGATCTGCGGTCACCCCTCCACTTT CASSDLRSPLHF
TRBJ2-7 14 NA TRBV3-1/TRBV3-2 NA TGTGCCAGCAGCGGTTTTGGGGAGTCCTACGAGCAGTACTTC CASSGFGESYEQYF
TRBJ1-2 14 NA TRBV14 TRBD1 TGTGCCAGCAGCCAAAACAGGGGCTTCTATGGCTACACCTTC CASSQNRGFYGYTF
TRBJ2-7 13 NA TRBV12-3/TRBV12-4 NA TGTGCCAGCAGTCGGGACCCCTCCTACGAGCAGTACTTC CASSRDPSYEQYF
TRBJ2-5 18 few TRBV27 TRBD1 TGTGCCAGCAGTTTTGGAACTCCAGGGGGCGGGTACCAAGAGACCCAGTACTTC CASSFGTPGGGYQETQYF
TRBJ2-1 16 NA TRBV24-1 TRBD1 TGTGCCACCAGTGACGCCGGGACAGGGGGCTGGGATGAGCAGTTCTTC CATSDAGTGGWDEQFF
TRBJ1-1 14 few TRBV4-3 NA TGCGCCAGCAGCCAAGGGGGCGCAATCTCTGAAGCTTTCTTT CASSQGGAISEAFF
TRBJ2-1 15 once TRBV6-5 NA TGTGCCAGCAGTTACGTACAGGTCTCCTACAATGAGCAGTTCTTC CASSYVQVSYNEQFF
TRBJ2-7 17 NA TRBV4-2 TRBD2 TGTGCCAGCAGCCGCCAGGTAGCGGGGGGCCGATCTTACGAGCAGTACTTC CASSRQVAGGRSYEQYF
TRBJ2-7 14 NA TRBV18 TRBD2 TGTGCCAGCTCACCCCGGAGCGGGACCTACGAGCAGTACTTC CASSPRSGTYEQYF
TRBJ1-1 14 NA TRBV29-1 NA TGCAGCGTCGTCCGGGACATAGGGAACACTGAAGCTTTCTTT CSVVRDIGNTEAFF
TRBJ2-7 13 NA TRBV27 NA TGTGCCAGCACTGGAGCAGACTCCTACGAGCAGTACTTC CASTGADSYEQYF
TRBJ2-7 16 few TRBV30 NA TGTGCCTGGAGTGCCGAATCCGGGGGGCCGTTGGGCGAGCAGTACTTC CAWSAESGGPLGEQYF
TRBJ1-4 14 NA TRBV27 NA TGTGCCAGCAGTTTACGCATCGGTAATGAAAAACTGTTTTTT CASSLRIGNEKLFF
TRBJ2-2 15 medium-sized TRBV7-6 NA TGTGCCAGCAGCTTATATAGTGCGAACACCGGGGAGCTGTTTTTT CASSLYSANTGELFF
TRBJ2-7 16 NA TRBV5-1 TRBD1 TGCGCCAGCAGCTTGGGGGAAACAGGGGAAGCCTACGAGCAGTACTTC CASSLGETGEAYEQYF
TRBJ2-2 18 NA TRBV7-2 NA TGTGCCAGCAGCTTATCTCGAACCGCCTGGGGTAACACCGGGGAGCTGTTTTTT CASSLSRTAWGNTGELFF
TRBJ2-7 15 NA TRBV27 NA TGTGCCAGCAGTTTAAGGCCAGCTTATTCCTACGAGCAGTACTTC CASSLRPAYSYEQYF
TRBJ2-1 14 NA TRBV2 NA TGTGCCAGCAGTGGGGGGACTGGGGGAAATGAGCAGTTCTTC CASSGGTGGNEQFF
TRBJ2-2 12 NA TRBV11-2 NA TGTGCCAGCAGCACACTGTCCGGGGAGCTGTTTTTT CASSTLSGELFF
TRBJ2-6 15 NA TRBV19 NA TGTGCCAGTAGTCCCCTTGGAGCTGGGGCCAACGTCCTGACTTTC CASSPLGAGANVLTF
TRBJ2-7 16 NA TRBV28 NA TGTGCCGCCAGCAGGGACCTTGTGACAAGTCCCTACGAGCAGTACTTC CAASRDLVTSPYEQYF
TRBJ1-3 14 NA TRBV9 NA TGTGCCAGCAGCGTAGTAGGGATCGGAAACACCATATATTTT CASSVVGIGNTIYF
TRBJ2-7 16 once TRBV2 TRBD2 TGTGCCAGCATCTTTGGGGGGAGCGGGAGCTCCTACGAGCAGTACTTC CASIFGGSGSSYEQYF
TRBJ2-5 17 many TRBV15 TRBD2 TGTGCCACCAGCAGCCCTAGCGGAGGGGCCCTTCAAGAGACCCAGTACTTC CATSSPSGGALQETQYF
TRBJ1-6 15 once TRBV28 TRBD1 TGTGCCAGCAGCAAAGACAGGGGCTATAATTCACCCCTCCACTTT CASSKDRGYNSPLHF
TRBJ2-3 15 NA TRBV5-1 NA TGCGCCAGCAGCTTGCCGGTCGGGGGACCAGATACGCAGTATTTT CASSLPVGGPDTQYF
TRBJ1-1 16 NA TRBV9 NA TGTGCCAGCAGCGTATCGTCGGGGCGACTTGGAACTGAAGCTTTCTTT CASSVSSGRLGTEAFF
TRBJ1-2 16 NA TRBV12-5 TRBD1 TGTGCTAGTGGTTTGGAAGACCGGGACAGATTTTATGGCTACACCTTC CASGLEDRDRFYGYTF
TRBJ2-3 15 NA TRBV18 NA TGTGCCAGCTCGCCCGACTACCTTAGCACAGATACGCAGTATTTT CASSPDYLSTDTQYF
TRBJ2-5 13 NA TRBV24-1 NA TGTGCCACCAGTACCATAGCCGGGCAGACCCAGTACTTC CATSTIAGQTQYF
TRBJ2-7 14 NA TRBV28 NA TGTGCCAGCAGCTTCAACAGTCTCTCCTACGAGCAGTACTTC CASSFNSLSYEQYF